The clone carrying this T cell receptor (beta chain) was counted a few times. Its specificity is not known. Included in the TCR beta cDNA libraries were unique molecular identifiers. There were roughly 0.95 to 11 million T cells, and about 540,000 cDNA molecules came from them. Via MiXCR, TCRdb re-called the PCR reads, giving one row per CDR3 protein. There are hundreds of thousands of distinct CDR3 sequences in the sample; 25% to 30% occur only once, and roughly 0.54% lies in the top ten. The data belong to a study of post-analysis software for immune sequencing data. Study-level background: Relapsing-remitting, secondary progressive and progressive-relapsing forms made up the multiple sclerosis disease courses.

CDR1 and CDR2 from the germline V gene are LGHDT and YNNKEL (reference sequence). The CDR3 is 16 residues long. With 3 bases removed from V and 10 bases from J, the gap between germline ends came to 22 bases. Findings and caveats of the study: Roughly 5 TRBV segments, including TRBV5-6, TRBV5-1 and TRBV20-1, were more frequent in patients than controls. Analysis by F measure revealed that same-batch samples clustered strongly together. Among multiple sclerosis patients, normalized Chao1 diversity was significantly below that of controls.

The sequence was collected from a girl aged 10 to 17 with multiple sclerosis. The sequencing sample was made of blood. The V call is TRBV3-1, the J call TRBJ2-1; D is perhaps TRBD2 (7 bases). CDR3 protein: CASSHLGGGRPNEQFF. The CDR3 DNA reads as TGTGCCAGCAGCCACCTGGGGGGCGGGAGACCCAACGAGCAGTTCTTC.